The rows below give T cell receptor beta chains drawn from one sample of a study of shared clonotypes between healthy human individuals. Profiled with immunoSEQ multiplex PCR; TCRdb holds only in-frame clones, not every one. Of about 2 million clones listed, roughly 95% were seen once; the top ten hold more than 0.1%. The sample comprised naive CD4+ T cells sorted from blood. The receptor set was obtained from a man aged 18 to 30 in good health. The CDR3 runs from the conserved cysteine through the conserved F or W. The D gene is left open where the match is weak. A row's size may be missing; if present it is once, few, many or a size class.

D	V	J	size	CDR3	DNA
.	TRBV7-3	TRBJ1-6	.	CASSSDTSYNSPLHF	TGTGCCAGCAGCTCCGACACCTCCTATAATTCACCCCTCCACTTT
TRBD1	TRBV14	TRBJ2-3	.	CASSLQGTGTDTQYF	TGTGCCAGCAGCCTACAGGGGACGGGCACAGATACGCAGTATTTT
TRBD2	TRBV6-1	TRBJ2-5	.	CASSGSGIETQYF	TGTGCCAGCAGCGGTAGCGGGATAGAGACCCAGTACTTC
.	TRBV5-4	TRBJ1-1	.	CASSLDRNTEAFF	TGTGCCAGCAGCTTGGATAGGAACACTGAAGCTTTCTTT
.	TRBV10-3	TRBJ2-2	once	CAIRTSGANTGELFF	TGTGCCATCAGGACAAGCGGAGCGAACACCGGGGAGCTGTTTTTT
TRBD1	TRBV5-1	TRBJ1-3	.	CASSLLQGMGLTGNTIYF	TGCGCCAGCAGCCTGCTACAGGGGATGGGTCTTACTGGAAACACCATATATTTT
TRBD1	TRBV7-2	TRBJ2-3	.	CASRTDYRGGTDTQYF	TGTGCCAGCAGGACCGACTACAGGGGGGGCACAGATACGCAGTATTTT
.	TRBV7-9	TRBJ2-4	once	CASSYAGAPIQYF	TGTGCCAGCAGCTACGCAGGGGCACCCATTCAGTACTTC
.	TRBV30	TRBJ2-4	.	CAWSKGRGDIQYF	TGTGCCTGGAGTAAGGGGCGCGGAGACATTCAGTACTTC
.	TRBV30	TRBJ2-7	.	CAGSGGHGYEQYF	TGTGCCGGGTCCGGGGGGCATGGCTACGAGCAGTACTTC
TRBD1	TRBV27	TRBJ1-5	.	CASNPQGYSNQPQHF	TGTGCCAGCAACCCACAGGGGTATAGCAATCAGCCCCAGCATTTT
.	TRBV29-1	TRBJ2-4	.	CSVEGAKNIQYF	TGCAGCGTTGAAGGGGCCAAAAACATTCAGTACTTC
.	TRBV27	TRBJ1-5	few	CASSFLADSNQPQHF	TGTGCCAGCAGTTTTCTGGCCGACAGCAATCAGCCCCAGCATTTT
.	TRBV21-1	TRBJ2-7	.	CASSGTSGRWVYEQYF	TGTGCCAGCAGCGGCACTAGCGGGAGGTGGGTCTACGAGCAGTACTTC
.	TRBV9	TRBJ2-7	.	CASSVGPELNYEQYF	TGTGCCAGCAGCGTTGGCCCCGAACTAAATTACGAGCAGTACTTC
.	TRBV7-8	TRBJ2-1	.	CASSHTVGYNEQFF	TGTGCCAGCAGCCATACCGTAGGGTACAATGAGCAGTTCTTC
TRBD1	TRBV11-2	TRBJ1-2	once	CASSSSRDRTYGYTF	TGTGCCAGCAGCTCATCCCGGGACAGGACGTATGGCTACACCTTC
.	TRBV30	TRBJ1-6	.	CAWSVERSTSPLHF	TGTGCCTGGAGTGTCGAGAGGTCTACTTCACCCCTCCACTTT
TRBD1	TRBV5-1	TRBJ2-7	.	CASSLAGQAALREQYF	TGCGCCAGCAGCTTGGCTGGACAGGCGGCTTTGAGGGAGCAGTACTTC
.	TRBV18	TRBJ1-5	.	CASSPQSQLSARSSQPQHF	TGTGCCAGCTCACCACAGTCCCAGCTTTCGGCCAGGAGTAGTCAGCCCCAGCATTTT
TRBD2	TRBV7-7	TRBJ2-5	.	CASSLTAGTQETQYF	TGTGCTAGCAGCTTAACAGCGGGAACCCAAGAGACCCAGTACTTC
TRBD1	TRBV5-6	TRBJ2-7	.	CASSFIGTGDYEQYF	TGTGCCAGCAGCTTTATAGGGACAGGGGATTACGAGCAGTACTTC
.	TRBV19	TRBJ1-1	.	CASSIGQMNTEAFF	TGTGCCAGTAGTATCGGTCAGATGAACACTGAAGCTTTCTTT
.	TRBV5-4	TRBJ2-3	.	CASSRGFSTDTQYF	TGTGCCAGCAGTCGAGGATTTAGCACAGATACGCAGTATTTT
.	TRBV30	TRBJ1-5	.	CAWSPGGDVSAQHF	TGTGCCTGGAGTCCAGGTGGAGACGTTTCGGCCCAGCATTTT
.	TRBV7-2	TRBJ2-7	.	CASSLGGGLNEQYF	TGTGCCAGCAGCTTAGGTGGGGGGCTAAACGAGCAGTACTTC
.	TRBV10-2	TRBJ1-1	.	CASSEGHADTEAFF	TGCGCCAGCAGTGAGGGACACGCTGACACTGAAGCTTTCTTT
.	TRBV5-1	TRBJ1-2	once	CASSPGLGYGYTF	TGCGCCAGCAGCCCCGGCCTAGGCTATGGCTACACCTTC
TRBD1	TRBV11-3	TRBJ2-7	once	CASSSAGTGGQIEQYF	TGTGCCAGCAGTTCAGCCGGGACAGGGGGCCAGATCGAGCAGTACTTC
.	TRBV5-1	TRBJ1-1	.	CASSRGNTEAFF	TGCGCCAGCAGCCGGGGGAACACTGAAGCTTTCTTT
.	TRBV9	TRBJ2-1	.	CASSVGGRDGNEQFF	TGTGCCAGCAGCGTAGGAGGGCGGGATGGCAATGAGCAGTTCTTC
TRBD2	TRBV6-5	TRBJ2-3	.	CASRAAGGPLDTQYF	TGTGCCAGTAGAGCAGCGGGAGGGCCGTTAGATACGCAGTATTTT
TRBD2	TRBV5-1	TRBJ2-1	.	CASSSVGLAGGSGYNEQFF	TGCGCCAGCAGCTCCGTGGGACTAGCGGGAGGGTCGGGGTACAATGAGCAGTTCTTC
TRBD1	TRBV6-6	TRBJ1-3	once	CASSSGQLPNTIYF	TGTGCCAGCAGCTCGGGACAGTTGCCCAACACCATATATTTT
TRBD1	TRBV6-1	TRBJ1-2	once	CASRDRALNYGYTF	TGTGCCAGCAGGGACAGGGCACTTAACTATGGCTACACCTTC
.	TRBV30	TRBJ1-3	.	CAWSVAGNTIYF	TGTGCCTGGAGTGTAGCTGGAAACACCATATATTTT
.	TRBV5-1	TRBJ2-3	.	CASSLTDTQYF	TGCGCCAGCAGCTTAACAGATACGCAGTATTTT